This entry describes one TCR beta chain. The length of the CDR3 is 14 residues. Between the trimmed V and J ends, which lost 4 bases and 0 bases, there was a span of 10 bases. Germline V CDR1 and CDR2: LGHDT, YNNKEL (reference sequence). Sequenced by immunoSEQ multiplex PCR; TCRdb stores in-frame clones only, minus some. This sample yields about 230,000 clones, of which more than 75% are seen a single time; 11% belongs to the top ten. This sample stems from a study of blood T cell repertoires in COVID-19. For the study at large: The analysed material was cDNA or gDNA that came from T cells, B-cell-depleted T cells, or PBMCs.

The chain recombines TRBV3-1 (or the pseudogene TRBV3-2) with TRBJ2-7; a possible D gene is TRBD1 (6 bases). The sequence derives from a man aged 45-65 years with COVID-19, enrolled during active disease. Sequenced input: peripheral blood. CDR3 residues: CASSPGRGSYEQYF. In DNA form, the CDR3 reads TGTGCCAGCAGCCCCGGCAGGGGCTCCTACGAGCAGTACTTC.